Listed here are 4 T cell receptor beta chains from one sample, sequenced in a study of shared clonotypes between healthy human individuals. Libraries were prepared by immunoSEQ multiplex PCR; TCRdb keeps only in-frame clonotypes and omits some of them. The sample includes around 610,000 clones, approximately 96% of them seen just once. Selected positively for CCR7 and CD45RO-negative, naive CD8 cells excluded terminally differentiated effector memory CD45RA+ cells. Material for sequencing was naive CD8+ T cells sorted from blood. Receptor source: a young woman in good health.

The CDR3 nucleotides read TGTGCCAGCAGCCTTGAGGGGTACGAGCAGTACTTC. As protein: CASSLEGYEQYF. The V call is TRBV9, the J call TRBJ2-7; D is possibly TRBD1 or TRBD2 (5 bases each). Germline CDR1 reads SGDLS; CDR2 reads YYNGEE. With 4 bases removed from V and 4 bases from J, the gap between germline ends came to 9 bases. This CDR3 spans 12 amino acids.

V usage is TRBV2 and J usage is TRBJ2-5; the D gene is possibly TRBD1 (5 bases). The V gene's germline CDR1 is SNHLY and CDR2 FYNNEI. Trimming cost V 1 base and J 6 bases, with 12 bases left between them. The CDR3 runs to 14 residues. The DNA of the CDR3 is TGTGCCAGCAGTGAAGGGACAAGTGGCAAGACCCAGTACTTC. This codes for CASSEGTSGKTQYF. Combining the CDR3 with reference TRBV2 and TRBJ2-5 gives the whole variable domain EPEVTQTPSHQVTQMGQEVILRCVPISNHLYFYWYRQILGQKVEFLVSFYNNEISEKSEIFDDQFSVERPDGSNFTLKIRSTKLEDSAMYFCASSEGTSGKTQYFGPGTRLLVL.

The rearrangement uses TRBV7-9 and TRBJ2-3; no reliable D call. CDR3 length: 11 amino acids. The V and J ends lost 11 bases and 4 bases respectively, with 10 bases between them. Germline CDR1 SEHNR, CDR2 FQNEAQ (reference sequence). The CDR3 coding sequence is TGTGCCGGTAAGGTAGCAGATACGCAGTATTTT. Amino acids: CAGKVADTQYF.

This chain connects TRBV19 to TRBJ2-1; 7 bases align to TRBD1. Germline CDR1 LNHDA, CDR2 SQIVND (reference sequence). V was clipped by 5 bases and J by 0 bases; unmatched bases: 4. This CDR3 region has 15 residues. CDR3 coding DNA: TGTGCCAGTAGTTCCTGGGACAGCTCCTACAATGAGCAGTTCTTC. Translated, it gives CASSSWDSSYNEQFF.